This T cell receptor beta chain comes out of a study of shared clonotypes between healthy human individuals. Whole-study context: The cohort had a couple of women and a few men, ages 18 to 49.

Germline-derived CDR1 and CDR2 are MNHEY and SVGAGI. V shed 10 bases and J shed 1 base, with 16 bases lying between them. The CDR3 sequence is 14 residues long. Several immunoSEQ plates held equal portions of the genomic DNA taken from each subset. Sequencing used immunoSEQ multiplex PCR; TCRdb keeps in-frame clones, though not all of them. Among fewer than 2.5 million clones, roughly 93% were seen once, and the ten largest hold more than 0.35%. The sequence derives from a man younger than 30 in good health. Some clones in this sample may be carry-over from other donors' samples. Source material: naive CD4+ T cells from PBMCs. Documented subset: CD45RA+ positively selected. The chain has TRBV6-5 and TRBJ1-1; no reliable D call. In nucleotides, the CDR3 is TGTGCCACTAGAAGGGTAGATACGAACACTGAAGCTTTCTTT. Its protein is CATRRVDTNTEAFF.